The clone carrying this TCR beta chain has a handful of counts. CDR3 length: 13 amino acids. Germline V CDR1 and CDR2: SQVTM, ANQGSEA. V was pared by 8 bases and J by 0 bases, with 11 bases between. This sample is drawn from a study of blood T cells in healthy people across ages. Drawn from each donor were 7.5 to 10 milliliters of peripheral blood. Extracted total RNA amounted to at least 5 micrograms for each sample. A second PCR, run for about 7 to 12 cycles, used a sample-barcoded 5' primer plus a J-beta primer mix. Tagging of each cDNA molecule was performed by a template-switch adaptor with 12 random nucleotides. MiXCR was run by TCRdb on the 5' RACE reads, yielding one entry per CDR3 protein. The data hold some 1.8 million distinct CDR3 sequences, with about two fifths observed a single time.

The chain employs TRBV29-1 and TRBJ2-1, with D unresolved. Sequenced input: blood. This TCR came from a human donor in good health. The chain's CDR3 is CSMTKNSYNEQFF. For the CDR3, the DNA is TGCAGCATGACAAAAAACTCCTACAATGAGCAGTTCTTC.